This TCR beta chain was obtained from a study of blood T cell repertoires in COVID-19. Study as a whole: Acute and convalescent COVID-19 samples came from the United States, Italy and Spain.

CDR1 is DFQATT and CDR2 is SNEGSKA in the germline V gene (reference sequence). The V and J ends lost 3 bases and 7 bases, in that order; junction bases with no gene match: 1. The CDR3 loop spans 12 amino acids. TCRdb keeps only in-frame clones here, not all; method: immunoSEQ multiplex PCR. Of roughly 250,000 clones listed, around 82% were seen once; the top ten hold approximately 3.8%. The chain recombines TRBV20-1 with TRBJ2-1; 9 bases align to TRBD2. The receptor comes from a woman in her thirties or forties who had been exposed to COVID-19. The sequenced sample was PBMCs or T cells enriched from blood (not recorded which). DNA for the CDR3: TGCAGTGCTAGTCTAGCGGGGAATGAGCAGTTCTTC. Amino acids: CSASLAGNEQFF.